Listed below are T cell receptor beta chains from one sample, sequenced in a study of response to subunit inactivated influenza vaccine. TCRdb re-analysed the RT-PCR reads in MiXCR, keeping a single row per CDR3 protein. This sample carries 650,000 to 800,000 distinct CDR3 sequences, around 14% of them seen once, and the ten largest clones take 6% to 7%. The sample consisted of PBMCs from blood, taken 14 days before vaccination. Every receptor here comes from a man between 50 and 59 years old who received an inactivated influenza vaccine. The CDR3 runs from the conserved cysteine through the conserved F or W. A D gene is named only where the DNA matches it firmly. Size is omitted from some rows. Given values are once, few, many or a class for expanded clones.

>TRBJ2-1|TRBV28|-|-
TGTGCCAGCAGTTTGGCACCGAGGGTCGAGCAGTTCTTC
CASSLAPRVEQFF
>TRBJ2-7|TRBV27|-|TRBD1
TGTGCCAGCAGTCCCAAGGGACAGGGTGGCTACGAGCAGTACTTC
CASSPKGQGGYEQYF
>TRBJ1-5|TRBV5-1|few|-
TGCGCCAGCAGTTTAGACGGTGCCAATCAGCCCCAGCATTTT
CASSLDGANQPQHF
>TRBJ2-1|TRBV7-3|-|TRBD1
TGTGCCAGCAGTTATCAGGGGGCGTACAATGAGCAGTTCTTC
CASSYQGAYNEQFF
>TRBJ1-6|TRBV20-1|-|-
TGCAGTACGGACCCGGAGGGCTCACCCCTCCACTTT
CSTDPEGSPLHF
>TRBJ1-1|TRBV10-3|few|-
TGTGCCATCAGTGAGTCAGTAGGGGTGAACACTGAAGCTTTCTTT
CAISESVGVNTEAFF
>TRBJ2-4|TRBV3-1|-|-
TGTGCCAGCAGCCAAGACTTGGAGGCCAAAAACATTCAGTACTTC
CASSQDLEAKNIQYF
>TRBJ2-7|TRBV29-1|many|TRBD1
TGCAGCGTCAGGACAGGGGGCTACGAGCAGTACTTC
CSVRTGGYEQYF
>TRBJ2-7|TRBV7-6|many|-
TGTGCCAGCAGCTTAGTCCTCGGCGAGCAGTACTTC
CASSLVLGEQYF
>TRBJ1-6|TRBV6-1|-|-
TGTGCCAGCAGTCCCGCCGGGGGAAAAAGCTATTCACCCCTCCACTTT
CASSPAGGKSYSPLHF
>TRBJ2-7|TRBV28|-|-
TGTGCCACCCTTAAAGGCGTCTCCTACGAGCAGTACTTC
CATLKGVSYEQYF
>TRBJ1-5|TRBV4-3|few|-
TGCGCCAGCAGCCAAGATTGGGGGAGCCAGCCCCAGCATTTT
CASSQDWGSQPQHF
>TRBJ2-3|TRBV4-2|-|-
TGTGCCAGCAGCCAATCCGCCCGCACAGATATGCAGTATTTT
CASSQSARTDMQYF
>TRBJ2-7|TRBV12-3/TRBV12-4|many|-
TGTGCCAGCAGACCCGGGACTCATTCCTACGAGCAGTACTTC
CASRPGTHSYEQYF
>TRBJ2-3|TRBV6-5|-|-
TGTGCCAGCAGTTACCCCGGCCGGCCAGATACGCAGTATTTT
CASSYPGRPDTQYF
>TRBJ1-5|TRBV29-1|-|TRBD1
TGCAGCGTTGTGGGACAGCTGGGCCAGCCCCAGCATTTT
CSVVGQLGQPQHF
>TRBJ2-1|TRBV12-3/TRBV12-4|few|TRBD1
TGTGCCAGCAGTTCCACAGGGGACAATTCCTACAATGAGCAGTTCTTC
CASSSTGDNSYNEQFF
>TRBJ2-2|TRBV7-9|-|TRBD2
TGTGCCAGCAGCTTAGTCGCGGGAGGGCCCCCCGGGGAGCTGTTTTTT
CASSLVAGGPPGELFF
>TRBJ2-7|TRBV6-1|-|TRBD1
TGTGCCAGCAGGCCGAACGGACAGGGCCCAACCTACGAGCAGTACTTC
CASRPNGQGPTYEQYF
>TRBJ2-5|TRBV3-1|-|TRBD1
TGTGCCAGCAGCACCCGGACAGGAGCGCAAGAGACCCAGTACTTC
CASSTRTGAQETQYF
>TRBJ2-1|TRBV12-3/TRBV12-4|-|-
TGTGCCAGCAAGTTTTGGGGAAAGGGCAATGAGCAGTTCTTC
CASKFWGKGNEQFF
>TRBJ2-5|TRBV7-6|few|-
TGTGCCAGCAGCCCGGTAGGAGGCAACCTACAAGAGACCCAGTACTTC
CASSPVGGNLQETQYF
>TRBJ2-3|TRBV7-9|-|TRBD1
TGTGCCAGCAGCTTATTTGACCAGGGGGCCCTCACAGATACGCAGTATTTT
CASSLFDQGALTDTQYF
>TRBJ2-7|TRBV2|few|-
TGTGCCAGCAGTGGGAGGGGAAGGGCTGAGCAGTACTTC
CASSGRGRAEQYF
>TRBJ1-6|TRBV20-1|few|TRBD1
TGCAGTGCTAGGTGGGACAGGGGCTATAATTCACCCCTCCACTTT
CSARWDRGYNSPLHF
>TRBJ2-3|TRBV20-1|few|TRBD2
TGCAGTGCTAGGGGACTAGCGGGGGGTGATACGCAGTATTTT
CSARGLAGGDTQYF
>TRBJ2-5|TRBV12-3/TRBV12-4|few|-
TGTGCCAGCAGTATTTTCGCCAGGGAGACCCAGTACTTC
CASSIFARETQYF
>TRBJ2-3|TRBV5-1|many|-
TGCGCCAGCAGCTTGATGGGGGCTAGCACAGATACGCAGTATTTT
CASSLMGASTDTQYF
>TRBJ2-7|TRBV4-1|few|TRBD1
TGCGCCAGCAGCCAAGATGGGACAGGGGTCGTCGAAAAGAAGCAGTACTTC
CASSQDGTGVVEKKQYF
>TRBJ2-3|TRBV20-1|-|-
TGCAGTGCTAGAAGGATCGCCGTGACTGAGTCCGCTACGCAGTATTTT
CSARRIAVTESATQYF
>TRBJ1-3|TRBV29-1|-|TRBD1
TGCAGCGTGACTACAGGGGGAACTGGAAACACCATATATTTT
CSVTTGGTGNTIYF
>TRBJ2-2|TRBV5-1|few|TRBD1
TGCGCCAGCAGCAACCGGGACAGGGAATCTGGGGAGCTGTTTTTT
CASSNRDRESGELFF
>TRBJ1-5|TRBV7-2|once|TRBD1
TGTGCCAGCAACCTACCGGGACAGAGCAATCAGCCCCAGCATTTT
CASNLPGQSNQPQHF
>TRBJ2-1|TRBV5-1|-|TRBD1
TGCGCCAGCAGACCAGGGGGCTATGGCTACAATGAGCAGTTCTTC
CASRPGGYGYNEQFF
>TRBJ1-5|TRBV12-3/TRBV12-4|many|TRBD1
TGTGCCAGCAGTCACGGGACAGTTAATAGCAATCAGCCCCAGCATTTT
CASSHGTVNSNQPQHF
>TRBJ2-1|TRBV20-1|-|-
TGCAGTGCCCAAGGACAAACCACCCCCTACAATGAGCAGTTCTTC
CSAQGQTTPYNEQFF
>TRBJ2-1|TRBV28|few|-
TGTGCCAGCAGTTTACTTAGCCTGGGCAATGAGCAGTTCTTC
CASSLLSLGNEQFF
>TRBJ2-3|TRBV2|-|TRBD2
TGTGCCAGCAGTCTACGGGAGGGGGTGAGCACAGATACGCAGTATTTT
CASSLREGVSTDTQYF
>TRBJ1-3|TRBV5-1|few|-
TGCGCCAGCAGCTTGGCCAAGGAGATCTCTGGAAACACCATATATTTT
CASSLAKEISGNTIYF
>TRBJ1-4|TRBV7-9|few|-
TGTGCCAGCAGCTTAGTGCAGACAGTGAATGAAAAACTGTTTTTT
CASSLVQTVNEKLFF
>TRBJ1-5|TRBV20-1|-|-
TGCAGTGCTAGAGGGGACGGGAATCAGCCCCAGCATTTT
CSARGDGNQPQHF
>TRBJ2-5|TRBV4-3|few|TRBD2
TGCGCCAGCAGCCAACAACTAGCGGCCCAAGAGACCCAGTACTTC
CASSQQLAAQETQYF
>TRBJ2-2|TRBV29-1|many|TRBD2
TGCAGCGGAAAACTAGCGGGGGTTGACACCGGGGAGCTGTTTTTT
CSGKLAGVDTGELFF
>TRBJ2-7|TRBV28|-|-
TGTGCCAGCAGCACAGTGTCCTACGAGCAGTACTTC
CASSTVSYEQYF
>TRBJ2-3|TRBV6-5|-|-
TGTGCCAGCAGTTACTTGGACGGCTCCAGCACAGATACGCAGTATTTT
CASSYLDGSSTDTQYF
>TRBJ2-1|TRBV7-9|-|-
TGTGCCAGCAGCCAAGAACGAGTGGTTGGGCAGTTCTTC
CASSQERVVGQFF
>TRBJ2-3|TRBV4-1|few|TRBD1
TGCGCCAGCAGCCAAGAGAACGCAGGGGGCGCATGGGATACGCAGTATTTT
CASSQENAGGAWDTQYF
>TRBJ1-6|TRBV12-3/TRBV12-4|-|-
TGTGCCTGTCTGTCTAGCTCCTATAATTCACCCCTCCACTTT
CACLSSSYNSPLHF
>TRBJ2-2|TRBV12-3/TRBV12-4|-|TRBD2
TGTGCCAGCAGTCCGGCAGCGGGGGGGCACGGCGGGGAGCTGTTTTTT
CASSPAAGGHGGELFF
>TRBJ2-3|TRBV6-2/TRBV6-3|-|TRBD2
TGTGCCAGCAGTTACGGTACTAGCGGGAGAACGCAGTATTTT
CASSYGTSGRTQYF
>TRBJ2-4|TRBV30|-|-
TGTGCCTGGAGTGTAGGGGGGGTCAGGGCCAAAAACATTCAGTACTTC
CAWSVGGVRAKNIQYF
>TRBJ2-1|TRBV20-1|few|-
TGCAGTGCTACTCAAGTCTACAATGAGCAGTTCTTC
CSATQVYNEQFF